The source of this TCR beta chain is a study of CD8 T cell repertoires and HIV-1 epitope variants. The overall study: Twenty-five autologous and known Gag and Nef epitope variant peptides each stimulated T cells separately.

Turning to this clone: The antigen remains unidentified.

The data were produced by immunoSEQ multiplex PCR, yet TCRdb's version contains in-frame clones alone and is incomplete. The data contain 5,000 to 7,000 clones, about 68% of them seen just once; the ten biggest clones take up roughly 41%. V lost 3 bases, J lost 0 bases, and 9 bases lay in between. Germline lookup yields CDR1 MDHEN and CDR2 SYDVKM. The CDR3 has 14 residues. The chain couples TRBV28 to TRBJ2-7, with D uncertain. Sequencing was done on a sample of cultured CD8+ T cells derived from PBMCs. The clonotype originates from a male donor with HIV. The CDR3 is CASSFFGSSYEQYF. DNA for the CDR3: TGTGCCAGCAGTTTTTTTGGAAGCTCCTACGAGCAGTACTTC.